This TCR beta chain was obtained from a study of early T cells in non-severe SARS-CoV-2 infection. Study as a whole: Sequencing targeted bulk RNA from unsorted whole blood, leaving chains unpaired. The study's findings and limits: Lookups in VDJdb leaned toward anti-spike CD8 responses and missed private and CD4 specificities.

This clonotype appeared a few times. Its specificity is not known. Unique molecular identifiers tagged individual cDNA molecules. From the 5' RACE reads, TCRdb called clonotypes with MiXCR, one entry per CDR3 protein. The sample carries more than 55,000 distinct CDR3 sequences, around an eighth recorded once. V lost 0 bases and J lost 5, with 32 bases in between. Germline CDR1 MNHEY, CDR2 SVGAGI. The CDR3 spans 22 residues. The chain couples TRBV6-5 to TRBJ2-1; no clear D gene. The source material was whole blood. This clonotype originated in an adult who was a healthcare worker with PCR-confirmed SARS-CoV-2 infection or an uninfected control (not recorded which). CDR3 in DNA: TGTGCCAGCAGTTACTCGATTTCCCGACTCCCCTATCCGAATTCCCCGGACAATGAGCAGTTCTTC. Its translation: CASSYSISRLPYPNSPDNEQFF.